The next 5 T cell receptor beta chains were all read from a single sample in a study of OX40 agonist ivuxolimab in advanced cancers. Some clones are missing from TCRdb's copy, which holds only in-frame ones; the method was immunoSEQ multiplex PCR. In the table there are 70,000 to 75,000 clones, roughly 84% of which are singletons. The sequenced sample was CD4+ or CD8+ T cells sorted from blood, obtained in a trial of the OX40 agonist ivuxolimab. The receptors derive from an adult with an advanced solid tumor such as melanoma, head and neck, liver or kidney cancer.

By share, this clone counts as large. The rearrangement uses TRBV29-1 and TRBJ1-2; D remains unclear. CDR1 and CDR2 from the germline V gene are SQVTM and ANQGSEA. The V gene lost 4 bases and the J gene lost 1 base, with 13 bases spanning the gap. The CDR3 covers 14 residues. The CDR3 coding sequence is TGCAGCGTTGTGGACGGATCCTTTAACTATGGCTACACCTTC. Its protein is CSVVDGSFNYGYTF.

The chain has TRBV6-4 and TRBJ2-1, with 10 bases identical to TRBD1. The CDR3 contains 14 residues. After removal of 3 bases from V and 6 bases from J, the junction contained 2 bases not matched to a gene. Per the germline V gene, CDR1 is MRHNA and CDR2 is SNTAGT. CDR3 sequence (DNA): TGTGCCAGCAGTGAGGGGGACAGGGGCAATGAGCAGTTCTTC. This sequence encodes CASSEGDRGNEQFF.

V gene TRBV29-1 combines with J gene TRBJ2-1, with D perhaps TRBD2 (6 bases). Trimming took 3 bases from V and 12 from J, leaving 18 bases between them. Germline values: CDR1 SQVTM, CDR2 ANQGSEA. CDR3 length: 13 amino acids. The CDR3: CSVDSRGAGLQFF. The CDR3 DNA sequence: TGCAGCGTTGATTCCCGCGGGGCAGGGCTGCAGTTCTTC.

The CDR3 nucleotides read TGTGCCAGCAGCTTACGGGCAGATTGGGGAAACACTGAAGCTTTCTTT. It yields the protein CASSLRADWGNTEAFF. The gene calls are TRBV11-2 and TRBJ1-1; D gene ambiguous. V dropped 2 bases and J dropped 2 bases, with 15 bases sitting between them. The CDR3 consists of 16 residues. In germline, CDR1 is SGHAT, CDR2 FQNNGV.

Details on this clone: The junction departs from the called germline gene at one end, perhaps through a read error. The chain carries TRBV7-2 and TRBJ2-5, with 14 bases matching TRBD2. CDR3 size: 17 residues. Germline CDR1 reads SGHTA; CDR2 reads FQGNSA. The CDR3 loop reads CASSQTSGGAEGETQYF. CDR3 DNA: TGCGCCAGCAGCCAGACTAGCGGGGGGGCCGAAGGAGAGACCCAGTACTTC.